A single sample gave rise to the 13 T cell receptor beta chains below, sequenced in a study of cytomegalovirus exposure and HLA in healthy donors. Researchers ran the PCR with 60 Vbeta and 13 Jbeta primers. Here immunoSEQ multiplex PCR was the method, and the copy in TCRdb shows in-frame clones only, minus some. The data contain about 120,000 clones, roughly four fifths of them seen just once; the ten biggest clones take up 1.5% to 2%. The sample comprised PBMCs. Receptors originate from a man aged 40-49 years in good health and CMV-seronegative.

The CDR3 loop is CASSLLRGGGAYEQYF. In DNA, the CDR3 is TGTGCCAGCAGCTTATTACGCGGGGGCGGTGCCTACGAGCAGTACTTC. The rearrangement uses TRBV7-2 and TRBJ2-7, with D possibly TRBD2 on 7 matching bases. The length of the CDR3 is 16 residues. Per germline, CDR1 SGHTA and CDR2 FQGNSA. Trimming took off 2 bases at V and 2 bases at J, with 16 bases between the two ends. Variable domain in full (rest from reference TRBV7-2 and TRBJ2-7): GAGVSQSPSNKVTEKGKDVELRCDPISGHTALYWYRQSLGQGLEFLIYFQGNSAPDKSGLPSDRFSAERTGGSVSTLTIQRTQQEDSAVYLCASSLLRGGGAYEQYFGPGTRLTVT.

The chain uses TRBV5-1 and TRBJ1-1; D may be TRBD1 (5 bases). Germline V gives CDR1 SGHRS, CDR2 YFSETQ. V lost 5 bases and J lost 2, with 13 bases in between. The CDR3 contains 14 residues. The CDR3 coding sequence is TGCGCCAGCAGACCTGACAGACCAAACACTGAAGCTTTCTTT. Translation: CASRPDRPNTEAFF.

This clone was seen once. CDR3 DNA: TGTGCCAGCACCCGAAATCGGGGGAGCACTGAAGCTTTCTTT. It yields the protein CASTRNRGSTEAFF. V is TRBV11-2 and J is TRBJ1-1; perhaps TRBD1 as D (5 bases). CDR3 size: 14 residues. V dropped 7 bases and J dropped 4 bases, with 16 bases sitting between them. CDR1 SGHAT and CDR2 FQNNGV come from the germline V gene. The full variable domain, in which reference TRBV11-2 and TRBJ1-1 provide the parts outside the CDR3, is EAGVAQSPRYKIIEKRQSVAFWCNPISGHATLYWYQQILGQGPKLLIQFQNNGVVDDSQLPKDRFSAERLKGVDSTLKIQPAKLEDSAVYLCASTRNRGSTEAFFGQGTRLTVV.

V is TRBV29-1 and J is TRBJ1-3; TRBD1 is a possible D gene (5 bases). The CDR3 runs 16 residues. The germline V and J ends were trimmed by 1 base and 0 bases, with 13 bases remaining between them. Germline V gives CDR1 SQVTM, CDR2 ANQGSEA. CDR3: CSVEGRDQSSGNTIYF. DNA of the CDR3: TGCAGCGTTGAAGGCAGGGATCAAAGCTCTGGAAACACCATATATTTT.

This clone showed up just a few times. This chain connects TRBV2 to TRBJ2-5; D might be TRBD2 (5 bases). V was shortened by 4 bases and J by 5 bases, with 8 bases between the two germline ends. Germline CDR1 is SNHLY and CDR2 is FYNNEI. The CDR3 is made up of 12 amino acids. CDR3 sequence (DNA): TGTGCCAGCAGTGGACTACTTGAGACCCAGTACTTC. Translating it yields CASSGLLETQYF. Drawing the rest from reference TRBV2 and TRBJ2-5, the complete variable domain is EPEVTQTPSHQVTQMGQEVILRCVPISNHLYFYWYRQILGQKVEFLVSFYNNEISEKSEIFDDQFSVERPDGSNFTLKIRSTKLEDSAMYFCASSGLLETQYFGPGTRLLVL.

This clone was seen a few times. The chain has TRBV2 and TRBJ2-1, with D uncertain. The germline V and J ends were trimmed by 2 bases and 9 bases, with 5 bases remaining between them. The CDR3 length is 11 residues. Germline loops: CDR1 SNHLY, CDR2 FYNNEI. CDR3 in DNA: TGTGCCAGCAGTGAACGGGTTGAGCAGTTCTTC. Its translation: CASSERVEQFF.

This rearrangement joins TRBV4-2 to TRBJ2-1; 14 bases are shared with TRBD2. The CDR3 length is 17 residues. V lost 3 bases to trimming and J lost 9 bases; unmatched junction nucleotides: 10. Per germline, CDR1 LGHNA and CDR2 YNFKEQ. CDR3 in DNA: TGTGCCAGCAGCCACGCAAAGACTAGCGGGAGGGCCGGTGAGCAGTTCTTC. Its translation: CASSHAKTSGRAGEQFF.

The chain carries TRBV28 and TRBJ1-5, with 8 bases lining up with TRBD1. The CDR3 extends over 18 amino acids. From germline, CDR1 is MDHEN and CDR2 SYDVKM. Trimming at V came to 1 base and at J to 9 bases, leaving 17 bases not matched to a gene. As DNA, the CDR3 is TGTGCCAGCAGTTTATTCTTCGGGCGAGGGACAGGATCTGTGCCCCAGCATTTT. Amino acid sequence: CASSLFFGRGTGSVPQHF.

This clone has just a few counts. The V and J genes are TRBV30 and TRBJ1-6, with D unresolved. Per the germline V gene, CDR1 is GTSNPN and CDR2 is SVGIG (reference sequence). Trimming pared 2 bases from V and 14 bases from J, leaving 13 bases between. This CDR3 is built from 12 residues. The CDR3 loop reads CAWSTGPRTLHF. CDR3 nucleotide sequence: TGTGCCTGGAGTACTGGGCCTCGGACCCTCCACTTT.

The chain recombines TRBV2 with TRBJ1-1; D uncertain. There are 17 residues in the CDR3. Germline assignment: CDR1 SNHLY and CDR2 FYNNEI. Trimming took 7 bases from V and 5 from J, leaving 26 bases between them. CDR3 sequence (DNA): TGTGCCAGCAATCCGCCCCGCAGCGGCCGGGGAGAGACTGAAGCTTTCTTT. Encoded protein: CASNPPRSGRGETEAFF.

The chain carries TRBV6-1 and TRBJ2-7, with 8 bases identical to TRBD2. V trimming: 7 bases; J trimming: 2 bases; junction bases outside the gene matches: 4. This CDR3 region has 13 residues. Per the germline V gene, CDR1 is MNHNS and CDR2 is SASEGT. CDR3 nucleotides: TGTGCCAGCACCTTAGCGGGACCCTACGAGCAGTACTTC. Its translation: CASTLAGPYEQYF.

The J gene is TRBJ1-6, the V gene TRBV30, with TRBD1 as a possible D gene (5 bases). Trimming took 5 bases from V and 9 from J, leaving 11 bases between them. This CDR3 comprises 12 residues. Germline V gene sequence: CDR1 GTSNPN, CDR2 SVGIG (reference sequence). CDR3 sequence (DNA): TGTGCCTGGGGGGCTGAGATTTCACCCCTCCACTTT. Residues: CAWGAEISPLHF.

CDR3 region: CAWGTDSYEQYF. The CDR3 coding sequence is TGTGCCTGGGGGACAGACTCCTACGAGCAGTACTTC. The chain links TRBV30 to TRBJ2-5; 7 bases fit TRBD1. The J call may be mistaken, given a closer DNA end match to TRBJ2-7. CDR3 length: 12 amino acids. The V gene's germline CDR1 is GTSNPN and CDR2 SVGIG (reference sequence).